This T cell receptor (beta chain) comes out of a study of cytomegalovirus exposure and HLA in healthy donors. The V end was cut by 1 base, the J end by 2 bases, with 12 bases between. This CDR3 is 15 amino acids long. Germline V gene sequence: CDR1 SEHNR, CDR2 FQNEAQ (reference sequence). On this clone: Its cognate antigen is unknown.

The donors were part of the validation cohort of 95 to 150 subjects. That cohort was separate from the first cohort, which comprised 666 subjects. TCRdb keeps only in-frame clones here, not all; method: immunoSEQ multiplex PCR. The repertoire holds 160,000 or so clones, with 86% as singletons. General study findings and limits: Reports credit the classifier with highly specific, highly sensitive diagnosis of cytomegalovirus status.

Sequencing input: PBMCs. The TCR sequence derives from a young man in good health and CMV-seropositive. The chain has TRBV7-9 and TRBJ2-7; D may be TRBD1 (5 bases). CDR3: CASSLGGGAAYEQYF. The CDR3 nucleotides read TGTGCCAGCAGCTTAGGGGGCGGCGCGGCCTACGAGCAGTACTTC.